This section outlines one T cell receptor beta chain sequence together with its context. CDR1 is SGHRS, CDR2 YFSETQ, per germline. The CDR3 runs 15 residues. Trimming removed 3 bases at V and 0 bases at J, with 13 bases between. This sample is drawn from a study of shared clonotypes between healthy human individuals. Libraries were prepared by immunoSEQ multiplex PCR; TCRdb keeps only in-frame clonotypes and omits some of them. The table lists 2 million to 2.5 million clones, 85% to 95% of them singletons. Sequenced: naive CD4+ T cells from PBMCs. Subset reported: CD45RA+ positively selected. The genes are TRBV5-1 and TRBJ2-7; D not certain. The clonotype was recovered from a man aged 18-30 years in good health. Some clones in this sample may be carry-over from other donors' samples. The CDR3 spells CASSWGTVASYEQYF. The CDR3 DNA reads as TGCGCCAGCAGCTGGGGAACAGTGGCCTCCTACGAGCAGTACTTC.